This T cell receptor (beta chain) was captured in a study of blood T cell repertoires in COVID-19. At the level of the study: Sites in the United States, Italy and Spain provided acute and convalescent COVID-19 samples.

Original data processing: Cell counts per sample came from amplifying reference gene primers. Assay: immunoSEQ multiplex PCR; the TCRdb copy retains only in-frame clones and omits some. V and J calls and clone size come straight from that table; D and trimming were deduced from the DNA. The sample lists 300,000 or so clones, about 90% occurring once. Germline CDR1 is DFQATT and CDR2 is SNEGSKA (reference sequence). The CDR3 consists of 11 residues. In its sample, this clone was seen a few times. Sequence at one end of the junction differs from germline and may be a read error. This TCR was sampled from a woman aged 40 to 50 with acute or convalescent COVID-19. The sample was peripheral blood. The chain joins TRBV20-1 to TRBJ2-3; TRBD2 aligns across 8 bases. The CDR3: CAGGSTDTQYF. The CDR3 DNA reads TGTGCGGGGGGTAGCACAGATACGCAGTATTTT.